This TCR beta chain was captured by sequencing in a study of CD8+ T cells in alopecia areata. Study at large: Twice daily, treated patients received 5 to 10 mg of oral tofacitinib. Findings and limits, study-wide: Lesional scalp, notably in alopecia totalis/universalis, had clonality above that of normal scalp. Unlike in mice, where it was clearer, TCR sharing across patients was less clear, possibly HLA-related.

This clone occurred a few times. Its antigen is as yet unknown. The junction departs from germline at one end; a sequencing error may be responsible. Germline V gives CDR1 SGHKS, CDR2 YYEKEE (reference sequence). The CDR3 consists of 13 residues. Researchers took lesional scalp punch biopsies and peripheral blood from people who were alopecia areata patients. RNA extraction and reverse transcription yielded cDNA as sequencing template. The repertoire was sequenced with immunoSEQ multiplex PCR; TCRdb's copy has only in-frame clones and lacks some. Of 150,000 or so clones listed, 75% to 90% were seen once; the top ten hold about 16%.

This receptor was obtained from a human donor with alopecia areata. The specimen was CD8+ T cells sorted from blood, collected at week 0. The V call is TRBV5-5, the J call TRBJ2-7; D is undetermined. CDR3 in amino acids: CASSLAYGEKANF. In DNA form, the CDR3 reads TGTGCCAGCAGCTTGGCGTATGGCGAAAAGGCGAACTTC.